Listed below are T cell receptor beta chains from one sample, sequenced in a study of PD-1 blockade in classical Hodgkin lymphoma. TCRdb's table, derived via immunoSEQ multiplex PCR, lists solely in-frame clones and lacks some. Among some 90,000 clones listed, around 78% were seen once. Sample: peripheral blood mononuclear cells (PBMCs), taken before the fourth cycle of nivolumab. These receptors were collected from a human donor with classical Hodgkin lymphoma. CDR3s include the opening cysteine and the closing phenylalanine or tryptophan. Each record gives: J gene, CDR3 length, V gene, D gene, clone size, CDR3 protein, CDR3 DNA. A D gene is named only where the DNA matches it firmly. The size entry is marked missing in some rows and otherwise reads once, few, many or a size class.

>TRBJ1-2|15|TRBV7-2|-|-
CASSFPSRVFSGYTF
TGTGCCAGCAGCTTCCCATCCAGGGTTTTTTCTGGCTACACCTTC
>TRBJ2-2|15|TRBV21-1|-|-
CASTKPGANTGELFF
TGTGCCAGCACTAAGCCGGGCGCGAACACCGGGGAGCTGTTTTTT
>TRBJ1-2|14|TRBV6-5|-|-
CASSYSGTSYGYTF
TGTGCCAGCAGTTACTCTGGGACGTCCTATGGCTACACCTTC
>TRBJ1-2|14|TRBV4-2|-|-
CASSQEGQGYGYTF
TGTGCCAGCAGCCAAGAAGGGCAGGGATATGGCTACACCTTC
>TRBJ2-6|13|TRBV2|-|-
CARRGVGANVLTF
TGTGCCAGAAGGGGAGTTGGGGCCAACGTCCTGACTTTC
>TRBJ1-1|15|TRBV2|-|-
CASSALRSSNTEAFF
TGTGCCAGCAGTGCATTGAGGTCGTCAAACACTGAAGCTTTCTTT
>TRBJ1-5|19|TRBV19|TRBD1|-
CASSRTGTGGLTLDQPQHF
TGTGCCAGTAGCCGCACCGGGACAGGGGGTCTAACCCTAGATCAGCCCCAGCATTTT
>TRBJ2-1|20|TRBV9|TRBD1|-
CASSPLPGHQGAGPYNEQFF
TGTGCCAGCAGTCCCCTCCCGGGACATCAGGGGGCCGGGCCCTACAATGAGCAGTTCTTC
>TRBJ2-7|15|TRBV7-9|TRBD1|-
CASSRGQAVSYEQYF
TGTGCCAGCAGCCGAGGACAGGCCGTCTCCTACGAGCAGTACTTC
>TRBJ2-5|15|TRBV7-2|TRBD2|-
CASSLEGLAFETQYF
TGTGCCAGCAGCTTAGAGGGACTAGCGTTTGAGACCCAGTACTTC
>TRBJ1-4|14|TRBV2|TRBD1|-
CASSPGGTNEKLFF
TGTGCCAGCAGTCCAGGGGGGACTAATGAAAAACTGTTTTTT
>TRBJ2-2|14|TRBV11-2|TRBD1|-
CASSKTGPTGELFF
TGTGCCAGCAGTAAGACAGGGCCCACCGGGGAGCTGTTTTTT
>TRBJ1-3|13|TRBV28|-|many
CASRLDWGNTIYF
TGTGCCAGCAGGCTGGACTGGGGAAACACCATATATTTT
>TRBJ1-4|15|TRBV18|TRBD1|-
CASSDPGQANEKLFF
TGTGCCAGCTCAGACCCGGGACAGGCTAATGAAAAACTGTTTTTT
>TRBJ1-5|19|TRBV19|-|-
CASSNQYAGLPPSNQPQHF
TGTGCCAGTAGTAACCAATACGCCGGACTGCCGCCGAGCAATCAGCCCCAGCATTTT
>TRBJ2-3|17|TRBV18|-|-
CASSPGLQGLDTDTQYF
TGTGCCAGCTCACCAGGCCTCCAGGGTCTGGACACAGATACGCAGTATTTT
>TRBJ2-1|16|TRBV2|-|-
CASSDGAGSSYNEQFF
TGTGCCAGCAGTGATGGTGCAGGGAGCTCCTACAATGAGCAGTTCTTC
>TRBJ1-3|15|TRBV7-9|-|-
CASSLVGVSGNTIYF
TGTGCCAGCAGCTTAGTAGGGGTCTCTGGAAACACCATATATTTT
>TRBJ1-5|16|TRBV5-6|-|-
CASSLDGGRSNQPQHF
TGTGCCAGCAGCCTTGACGGGGGTAGAAGCAATCAGCCCCAGCATTTT
>TRBJ1-1|13|TRBV27|TRBD1|-
CASSSDRDTEAFF
TGTGCCAGCAGCTCGGACAGGGACACTGAAGCTTTCTTT
>TRBJ1-2|15|TRBV18|TRBD1|-
CASSSPGQFPFGYTF
TGTGCCAGCTCAAGCCCGGGACAGTTTCCTTTCGGCTACACCTTC
>TRBJ2-7|15|TRBV4-2|TRBD1|few
CASSPGTANPREQYF
TGTGCCAGCAGCCCCGGGACAGCCAACCCCCGCGAGCAGTACTTC
>TRBJ2-7|16|TRBV5-1|-|-
CASSLALDRSSYEQYF
TGCGCCAGCAGCTTGGCATTGGACAGATCTTCCTACGAGCAGTACTTC
>TRBJ2-7|16|TRBV5-8|TRBD1|-
CASRYTSGGLSYEQYF
TGTGCCAGCAGGTATACCTCAGGGGGCCTATCCTACGAGCAGTACTTC